The 21 T cell receptor beta chains listed next were all sequenced from one sample in a study of T cell responses to AZD1222 COVID-19 vaccine. Produced via immunoSEQ multiplex PCR; TCRdb's table is partial and in-frame only. The table includes some 90,000 clones, 65% to 90% detected once. Sequences were derived from peripheral blood, sampled on day 0 of AZD1222 vaccination. All receptors come from an adult in good health.

V usage is TRBV6-5 and J usage is TRBJ2-3; TRBD1 agrees at 9 bases. The CDR3 totals 13 residues. Germline CDR1 reads MNHEY; CDR2 reads SVGAGI. J gave up 4 bases and V 5 bases, and 1 base lay outside the gene matches. This CDR3 is CASSRQGADTQYF. CDR3 sequence (DNA): TGTGCCAGCAGTCGACAGGGGGCAGATACGCAGTATTTT.

The chain combines TRBV19 with TRBJ2-1; 11 nucleotides agree with TRBD1. Germline V gives CDR1 LNHDA, CDR2 SQIVND (reference sequence). The CDR3 covers 17 residues. V gave up 7 bases and J gave up 2 bases; unmatched junction bases: 10. CDR3 DNA sequence: TGTGCCAGTACGGACAGGGGGCCTGGGGGGGCCTACAATGAGCAGTTCTTC. It encodes CASTDRGPGGAYNEQFF.

The rearrangement joins TRBV5-4 to TRBJ2-1; perhaps TRBD1 as D (6 bases). Germline CDR1 is SGHNT and CDR2 is YYREEE (reference sequence). Trimming pared 3 bases from V and 4 bases from J, leaving 14 bases between. This CDR3 is built from 15 residues. The CDR3 reads CASSYFGQPYNEQFF. The CDR3 DNA is TGTGCCAGCAGCTATTTTGGACAGCCTTACAATGAGCAGTTCTTC.

V and J are TRBV27 and TRBJ2-2; a possible D gene is TRBD1 (6 bases). The CDR3 sequence is 15 residues long. From germline, CDR1 is MNHEY and CDR2 SMNVEV (reference sequence). V lost 3 bases and J lost 1, with 9 bases in between. The CDR3 region is CASSFQTGNTGELFF. The CDR3 bases are TGTGCCAGCAGTTTCCAGACAGGGAACACCGGGGAGCTGTTTTTT.

V is TRBV28 and J is TRBJ1-5; no clear D gene. Germline values: CDR1 MDHEN, CDR2 SYDVKM. Trimming pared 3 bases from V and 3 bases from J, leaving 9 bases between. The CDR3 length is 14 residues. CDR3 coding DNA: TGTGCCAGCAGTTTGGTAGGAAACAATCAGCCCCAGCATTTT. Its translation is CASSLVGNNQPQHF.

This CDR3 is CASSQGMGRGYEQYF. The CDR3 DNA reads as TGTGCCAGCAGCCAAGGGATGGGACGTGGCTACGAGCAGTACTTC. V usage is TRBV3-1 (or the pseudogene TRBV3-2) and J usage is TRBJ2-7; D is tentatively TRBD1 or TRBD2 (5 bases each). This CDR3 is built from 15 residues. CDR1 and CDR2 (germline): LGHDT, YNNKEL (reference sequence). The V end was cut by 1 base, the J end by 3 bases, with 13 bases between.

The V and J genes are TRBV28 and TRBJ1-5; D is ambiguous. Germline V gene lookup returns CDR1 MDHEN and CDR2 SYDVKM. V was clipped by 5 bases and J by 0 bases, with 8 bases between them. This CDR3 is 14 amino acids long. DNA for the CDR3: TGTGCCAGCAGTCCACAGTTTAGCAATCAGCCCCAGCATTTT. It yields the protein CASSPQFSNQPQHF.

The chain combines TRBV28 with TRBJ1-5, with D perhaps TRBD1 (5 bases). V was cut by 2 bases and J by 4 bases, with 12 bases left in between. CDR3 length equals 15 residues. Germline-derived CDR1 and CDR2 are MDHEN and SYDVKM. CDR3 loop: CASSLGASENQPQHF. CDR3 nucleotides: TGTGCCAGCAGTTTAGGGGCCTCGGAGAATCAGCCCCAGCATTTT.

J is TRBJ1-1 and V is TRBV28, with 9 bases matching TRBD1. Germline CDR1 MDHEN, CDR2 SYDVKM. Trimming removed 6 bases from V and 0 bases from J; junction bases left unmatched: 8. The CDR3 is made up of 16 amino acids. DNA for the CDR3: TGTGCCAGCAGACAGGGACAGGGCGAAGTGAACACTGAAGCTTTCTTT. It codes for CASRQGQGEVNTEAFF.

The J gene is TRBJ1-3, the V gene TRBV7-2; D not certain. This CDR3 comprises 17 residues. Trimming cost V 1 base and J 0 bases, with 13 bases left between them. CDR1 SGHTA and CDR2 FQGNSA come from the germline V gene. The CDR3 DNA is TGTGCCAGCAGCTTAGATAACCGGGCAAGCTCTGGAAACACCATATATTTT. Protein: CASSLDNRASSGNTIYF.

The rearrangement joins TRBV5-4 to TRBJ1-3, with D possibly matching TRBD1 (5 bases). The CDR3 length is 17 residues. Trimming shortened V by 0 bases and J by 2 bases, and 15 bases separated the two germline ends. Germline-derived CDR1 and CDR2 are SGHNT and YYREEE (reference sequence). CDR3 DNA sequence: TGTGCCAGCAGCTTGGGAGGGGATTTGGAGGCTGGAAACACCATATATTTT. Protein: CASSLGGDLEAGNTIYF.

This clone was detected a few times. This chain links TRBV19 with TRBJ2-6; a possible D gene is TRBD1 (6 bases). The CDR3 has 17 amino acids. Germline CDR1 is LNHDA and CDR2 is SQIVND (reference sequence). Trimming removed 5 bases at V and 0 bases at J, with 14 bases between. The CDR3 loop reads CASSHRQGGSGANVLTF. CDR3 coding DNA: TGTGCCAGTAGTCACCGCCAAGGGGGCTCTGGGGCCAACGTCCTGACTTTC.

The V gene is TRBV4-2, the J gene TRBJ1-2, with D uncertain. The V and J ends lost 0 bases and 7 bases respectively, with 12 bases between them. This CDR3 has 14 residues. From germline, CDR1 is LGHNA and CDR2 YNFKEQ. The CDR3 DNA reads TGTGCCAGCAGCCAAGAGTCCGGTTGGAGTGGCTACACCTTC. Translating it yields CASSQESGWSGYTF.

This clone was seen a few times. V and J are TRBV28 and TRBJ1-3, with a weak D call TRBD1 (5 bases). Per the germline V gene, CDR1 is MDHEN and CDR2 is SYDVKM. This CDR3 spans 16 amino acids. Trimming took 2 bases from V and 2 from J, leaving 13 bases between them. In DNA, the CDR3 is TGTGCCAGCAGTTTACACATTGGGGGAGCTGGAAACACCATATATTTT. Its protein product is CASSLHIGGAGNTIYF.

This rearrangement joins TRBV7-8 to TRBJ1-3; D uncertain. The CDR3 sequence is 14 residues long. Germline V lookup: CDR1 SGHVS, CDR2 FQNEAQ. The V end lost 3 bases, the J end lost 4 bases, and 10 bases lay between the germline ends. CDR3: CASSLADIGNTIYF. CDR3 sequence (DNA): TGTGCCAGCAGCTTGGCAGATATAGGAAACACCATATATTTT.

This clone was counted a single time. V gene TRBV3-1 (or the pseudogene TRBV3-2) combines with J gene TRBJ2-2, with D perhaps being TRBD1 or TRBD2 (5 bases each). Trimming removed 4 bases from V and 3 bases from J, with 12 bases in between. This CDR3 is built from 15 residues. Per the germline V gene, CDR1 is LGHDT and CDR2 is YNNKEL (reference sequence). The CDR3 is CASSRAGTHTGELFF. Here the CDR3 DNA reads TGTGCCAGCAGCCGAGCCGGGACGCACACCGGGGAGCTGTTTTTT.

The J gene is TRBJ2-3, the V gene TRBV5-4, with TRBD2 identical over 8 bases. CDR3 size: 14 residues. J gave up 6 bases and V 4 bases, and 7 bases lay outside the gene matches. Germline V gene lookup returns CDR1 SGHNT and CDR2 YYREEE (reference sequence). The CDR3 bases are TGTGCCAGCAGCAGCGGGAGTTACACGGATACGCAGTATTTT. This gives the protein CASSSGSYTDTQYF.

The rearrangement links TRBV28 to TRBJ1-4; the D gene is possibly TRBD1 (5 bases). Germline CDR1 MDHEN, CDR2 SYDVKM. The CDR3 has 14 amino acids. Deletions cut 7 bases from V and 2 bases from J, with 11 bases between. The CDR3, as DNA: TGTGCCAGCAATCTCGAGGGGACTAATGAAAAACTGTTTTTT. Translated, it gives CASNLEGTNEKLFF.

The J gene is TRBJ1-3, the V gene TRBV6-5, with D possibly being TRBD1 (6 bases). The CDR3 spans 14 residues. Germline-derived CDR1 and CDR2 are MNHEY and SVGAGI. The ends were cut back, 4 bases at V and 5 bases at J, with 12 bases in the middle. The CDR3 bases are TGTGCCAGCAGTTCAGGGGAGGGTAGAAACACCATATATTTT. Encoded protein: CASSSGEGRNTIYF.

The chain joins TRBV5-1 to TRBJ2-3; D is perhaps TRBD1 or TRBD2 (6 bases each). Germline CDR1 is SGHRS and CDR2 is YFSETQ. Trimming pared 1 base from V and 2 bases from J, leaving 11 bases between. The CDR3 length is 15 residues. CDR3 sequence: CASSLQRGDTDTQYF. CDR3 in DNA: TGCGCCAGCAGCTTGCAAAGGGGGGACACAGATACGCAGTATTTT.

The V call is TRBV4-1, the J call TRBJ2-7; 12 nucleotides line up with TRBD2. V gave up 0 bases and J gave up 6 bases; unmatched junction bases: 3. CDR1 MGHRA and CDR2 YSYEKL come from the germline V gene. CDR3 size: 15 residues. CDR3 sequence reads: CASSQDPSGRGEQYF. As DNA, the CDR3 is TGCGCCAGCAGCCAAGACCCTAGCGGGAGGGGCGAGCAGTACTTC.